This T cell receptor beta chain derives from a study of a mutant IDH1 vaccine in newly diagnosed glioma. With regard to this clone: Its specificity is unknown.

The time point was: week 5, during vaccination. In every dose of vaccine, 300 ug of mutant IDH1 20-mer peptide was given alongside topical imiquimod. Repertoires were generated with immunoSEQ multiplex PCR, while TCRdb's copy carries only in-frame clones and drops some. Altogether fewer than 40,000 clones are present, more than 75% being singletons, with the ten largest covering 5.5%. CDR1 ENHRY and CDR2 SYGVKD come from the germline V gene. The germline V and J ends were trimmed by 3 bases and 4 bases, with 11 bases remaining between them. The CDR3 length is 14 residues. This sequence was found in a man aged 40-49 years with glioma. Here the sequenced sample was PBMCs, taken from a glioma patient whose treatment included an IDH1 peptide vaccine. The V gene is TRBV10-3, the J gene TRBJ2-3; the D gene is possibly TRBD2 (5 bases). The CDR3 nucleotides read TGTGCCATCAGTGACAGGTCGAGGGCAGATACGCAGTATTTT. Translated: CAISDRSRADTQYF.